These T cell receptor beta chains were read from a single sample in a study of post-analysis software for immune sequencing data. MiXCR was run by TCRdb on the PCR reads, yielding one entry per CDR3 protein. The sample carries about 620,000 distinct CDR3 sequences, about 40% recorded once. Sequencing was done on a sample of blood. The receptor set was obtained from a girl under 18 with multiple sclerosis. Both conserved end residues are part of each CDR3. The order of the fields is CDR3 length, V gene, J gene, D gene, clone size, CDR3 protein, CDR3 DNA. A D gene is named only where the DNA matches it firmly. Only some rows state a clone size, as once, few, many or a class for expanded clones.

cdr3_length: 14; v_call: TRBV6-6; j_call: TRBJ2-7; d_call: TRBD2; clone_size: few; cdr3_aa: CASRPPAGAHEQYF; cdr3_nt: TGTGCCAGCAGGCCGCCGGCGGGAGCACACGAGCAGTACTTC
cdr3_length: 17; v_call: TRBV6-1; j_call: TRBJ2-5; d_call: TRBD1; clone_size: few; cdr3_aa: CASSDRKGGPSQETQYF; cdr3_nt: TGTGCCAGCAGTGATAGAAAAGGGGGCCCTTCCCAAGAGACCCAGTACTTC
cdr3_length: 14; v_call: TRBV20-1; j_call: TRBJ2-2; d_call: -; clone_size: -; cdr3_aa: CSARLGGAGGELFF; cdr3_nt: TGCAGTGCTAGGTTGGGGGGGGCAGGCGGGGAGCTGTTTTTT
cdr3_length: 14; v_call: TRBV12-3/TRBV12-4; j_call: TRBJ1-5; d_call: -; clone_size: -; cdr3_aa: CASSSDGYNQPQHF; cdr3_nt: TGTGCCAGCAGTTCCGACGGCTACAATCAGCCCCAGCATTTT
cdr3_length: 15; v_call: TRBV20-1; j_call: TRBJ2-1; d_call: TRBD2; clone_size: -; cdr3_aa: CSASHSGGALNEQFF; cdr3_nt: TGCAGTGCTTCCCATAGCGGGGGGGCCCTCAATGAGCAGTTCTTC
cdr3_length: 16; v_call: TRBV21-1; j_call: TRBJ1-6; d_call: -; clone_size: -; cdr3_aa: CASSTSMGQDNSPLHF; cdr3_nt: TGTGCCAGCAGCACCTCAATGGGACAGGATAATTCACCCCTCCACTTT
cdr3_length: 14; v_call: TRBV29-1; j_call: TRBJ2-5; d_call: TRBD2; clone_size: -; cdr3_aa: CSATTSGISGTQYF; cdr3_nt: TGCAGCGCTACGACTAGCGGTATCTCGGGGACCCAGTACTTC
cdr3_length: 16; v_call: TRBV7-6; j_call: TRBJ2-1; d_call: TRBD2; clone_size: -; cdr3_aa: CASSLARLAGNNEQFF; cdr3_nt: TGTGCCAGCAGCTTAGCCAGACTAGCGGGGAACAATGAGCAGTTCTTC
cdr3_length: 14; v_call: TRBV11-2; j_call: TRBJ1-5; d_call: TRBD1; clone_size: -; cdr3_aa: CASSLVQGCAAQHF; cdr3_nt: TGTGCCAGCAGCTTAGTACAGGGGTGTGCAGCCCAGCATTTT
cdr3_length: 13; v_call: TRBV29-1; j_call: TRBJ1-2; d_call: -; clone_size: -; cdr3_aa: CSVVRGADYGYTF; cdr3_nt: TGCAGCGTTGTGAGGGGAGCGGACTATGGCTACACCTTC
cdr3_length: 13; v_call: TRBV7-9; j_call: TRBJ2-7; d_call: -; clone_size: -; cdr3_aa: CASSLANSYGQYF; cdr3_nt: TGTGCCAGCAGCTTGGCCAACTCCTACGGGCAGTACTTC
cdr3_length: 14; v_call: TRBV6-5; j_call: TRBJ2-7; d_call: -; clone_size: few; cdr3_aa: CASSKAGQTYEQYF; cdr3_nt: TGTGCCAGCAGTAAAGCGGGACAGACCTACGAGCAGTACTTC
cdr3_length: 14; v_call: TRBV5-1; j_call: TRBJ2-1; d_call: -; clone_size: -; cdr3_aa: CASSSSPGRNEQFF; cdr3_nt: TGCGCCAGTAGTTCCTCCCCTGGGAGGAATGAGCAGTTCTTC
cdr3_length: 14; v_call: TRBV7-3; j_call: TRBJ2-1; d_call: TRBD2; clone_size: once; cdr3_aa: CASSPGGYYNEQFF; cdr3_nt: TGTGCCAGCAGCCCGGGGGGGTACTACAATGAGCAGTTCTTC
cdr3_length: 16; v_call: TRBV7-6; j_call: TRBJ2-1; d_call: -; clone_size: few; cdr3_aa: CASSPYGLASDNEQFF; cdr3_nt: TGTGCCAGCAGCCCTTATGGGCTAGCTTCTGACAATGAGCAGTTCTTC
cdr3_length: 16; v_call: TRBV5-8; j_call: TRBJ1-4; d_call: -; clone_size: -; cdr3_aa: CASSLEWTALNEKLFF; cdr3_nt: TGTGCCAGCAGCTTGGAGTGGACAGCCCTTAATGAAAAACTGTTTTTT
cdr3_length: 13; v_call: TRBV20-1; j_call: TRBJ2-3; d_call: -; clone_size: -; cdr3_aa: CSAREDSSDTQYF; cdr3_nt: TGCAGTGCTAGAGAGGACTCCTCGGATACGCAGTATTTT
cdr3_length: 14; v_call: TRBV12-3/TRBV12-4; j_call: TRBJ2-1; d_call: -; clone_size: many; cdr3_aa: CASSFGGSYNEQFF; cdr3_nt: TGTGCCAGCAGTTTTGGAGGCTCCTACAATGAGCAGTTCTTC
cdr3_length: 13; v_call: TRBV20-1; j_call: TRBJ1-4; d_call: -; clone_size: -; cdr3_aa: CSAAPGANEKLFF; cdr3_nt: TGCAGTGCTGCTCCGGGAGCCAATGAAAAACTGTTTTTT
cdr3_length: 13; v_call: TRBV20-1; j_call: TRBJ2-7; d_call: -; clone_size: few; cdr3_aa: CSARAGSSYEQYF; cdr3_nt: TGCAGTGCTAGAGCCGGGAGCTCCTACGAGCAGTACTTC
cdr3_length: 11; v_call: TRBV29-1; j_call: TRBJ2-5; d_call: -; clone_size: -; cdr3_aa: CSVRPGETQYF; cdr3_nt: TGCAGCGTCCGCCCCGGGGAGACCCAGTACTTC
cdr3_length: 15; v_call: TRBV10-3; j_call: TRBJ2-3; d_call: TRBD2; clone_size: -; cdr3_aa: CAIRGTIPAADTQYF; cdr3_nt: TGTGCCATCAGAGGGACTATCCCAGCCGCAGATACGCAGTATTTT
cdr3_length: 13; v_call: TRBV2; j_call: TRBJ2-5; d_call: -; clone_size: -; cdr3_aa: CASRDSYRETQYF; cdr3_nt: TGTGCCAGCAGGGACAGTTATCGAGAGACCCAGTACTTC
cdr3_length: 14; v_call: TRBV24-1; j_call: TRBJ2-7; d_call: -; clone_size: -; cdr3_aa: CATSGTGTTYEQYF; cdr3_nt: TGTGCCACCAGTGGCACAGGGACTACCTACGAGCAGTACTTC
cdr3_length: 13; v_call: TRBV6-5; j_call: TRBJ1-1; d_call: -; clone_size: -; cdr3_aa: CASSLGGAAEAFF; cdr3_nt: TGTGCCAGCAGTTTGGGGGGTGCCGCTGAAGCTTTCTTT
cdr3_length: 15; v_call: TRBV7-9; j_call: TRBJ2-5; d_call: TRBD1; clone_size: -; cdr3_aa: CASSSLRQGQETQYF; cdr3_nt: TGTGCCAGCAGCTCCCTCAGACAGGGCCAAGAGACCCAGTACTTC
cdr3_length: 14; v_call: TRBV9; j_call: TRBJ2-7; d_call: TRBD1; clone_size: few; cdr3_aa: CASSVGQGEYEQYF; cdr3_nt: TGTGCCAGCAGCGTAGGACAGGGAGAGTACGAGCAGTACTTC
cdr3_length: 15; v_call: TRBV28; j_call: TRBJ2-7; d_call: -; clone_size: -; cdr3_aa: CASSSSPGVIYEQYF; cdr3_nt: TGTGCCAGCAGTTCCTCCCCGGGGGTGATTTACGAGCAGTACTTC
cdr3_length: 17; v_call: TRBV20-1; j_call: TRBJ2-7; d_call: TRBD1; clone_size: once; cdr3_aa: CSARPLQGASFSYEQYF; cdr3_nt: TGCAGTGCTAGGCCCTTACAGGGGGCTTCCTTCTCCTACGAGCAGTACTTC
cdr3_length: 15; v_call: TRBV28; j_call: TRBJ2-7; d_call: -; clone_size: -; cdr3_aa: CASQTLLAAPYEQYF; cdr3_nt: TGTGCCAGCCAAACCCTATTAGCGGCACCCTACGAGCAGTACTTC
cdr3_length: 19; v_call: TRBV24-1; j_call: TRBJ2-1; d_call: TRBD2; clone_size: -; cdr3_aa: CATSDFGGLGTSAHNERFF; cdr3_nt: TGTGCCACCAGTGATTTCGGCGGGCTCGGGACTAGCGCTCATAATGAGCGGTTCTTC
cdr3_length: 14; v_call: TRBV4-1; j_call: TRBJ2-5; d_call: -; clone_size: -; cdr3_aa: CASSQDWTGETQYF; cdr3_nt: TGCGCCAGCAGCCAAGATTGGACGGGAGAGACCCAGTACTTC
cdr3_length: 13; v_call: TRBV6-5; j_call: TRBJ2-3; d_call: TRBD1; clone_size: few; cdr3_aa: CASRRTGGDTQYF; cdr3_nt: TGTGCCAGCAGAAGGACAGGGGGAGATACGCAGTATTTT
cdr3_length: 17; v_call: TRBV7-9; j_call: TRBJ2-1; d_call: -; clone_size: -; cdr3_aa: CASSLARRETSYNEQFF; cdr3_nt: TGTGCCAGCAGCTTAGCGCGTCGGGAGACGTCCTACAATGAGCAGTTCTTC
cdr3_length: 14; v_call: TRBV6-5; j_call: TRBJ2-3; d_call: -; clone_size: -; cdr3_aa: CASSTGTSTDTQYF; cdr3_nt: TGTGCCAGCAGTACGGGGACTAGCACAGATACGCAGTATTTT
cdr3_length: 17; v_call: TRBV7-9; j_call: TRBJ2-1; d_call: -; clone_size: -; cdr3_aa: CASRKKLAASRYNEQFF; cdr3_nt: TGTGCCAGCAGGAAGAAGCTAGCTGCCTCTCGGTACAATGAGCAGTTCTTC
cdr3_length: 18; v_call: TRBV28; j_call: TRBJ2-3; d_call: -; clone_size: -; cdr3_aa: CASSWLVGRWGPTDTQYF; cdr3_nt: TGTGCCAGCAGTTGGCTCGTAGGACGGTGGGGACCCACAGATACGCAGTATTTT
cdr3_length: 15; v_call: TRBV12-3/TRBV12-4; j_call: TRBJ2-7; d_call: TRBD1; clone_size: few; cdr3_aa: CASTKTGQGRLEQYF; cdr3_nt: TGTGCCAGCACCAAAACGGGACAGGGGAGGCTCGAGCAGTACTTC
cdr3_length: 17; v_call: TRBV5-1; j_call: TRBJ2-3; d_call: TRBD2; clone_size: -; cdr3_aa: CASARGLAGGRTDTQYF; cdr3_nt: TGCGCCAGCGCCAGGGGACTAGCGGGAGGAAGGACAGATACGCAGTATTTT
cdr3_length: 13; v_call: TRBV27; j_call: TRBJ1-2; d_call: -; clone_size: -; cdr3_aa: CASSLRGDRGYTF; cdr3_nt: TGTGCCAGCAGCCTTAGGGGAGATCGGGGCTACACCTTC
cdr3_length: 16; v_call: TRBV25-1; j_call: TRBJ2-3; d_call: TRBD1; clone_size: -; cdr3_aa: CASSPDRDRGTDTQYF; cdr3_nt: TGTGCCAGCAGTCCTGACCGGGACAGAGGCACAGATACGCAGTATTTT
cdr3_length: 13; v_call: TRBV11-3; j_call: TRBJ2-1; d_call: -; clone_size: few; cdr3_aa: CASSRYQYNEQFF; cdr3_nt: TGTGCCAGCAGTAGGTACCAATACAATGAGCAGTTCTTC
cdr3_length: 17; v_call: TRBV12-3/TRBV12-4; j_call: TRBJ2-5; d_call: TRBD2; clone_size: few; cdr3_aa: CASSSRLAELALETQYF; cdr3_nt: TGTGCCAGCAGTTCGCGACTAGCGGAGTTGGCCTTGGAGACCCAGTACTTC
cdr3_length: 14; v_call: TRBV29-1; j_call: TRBJ2-1; d_call: TRBD1; clone_size: few; cdr3_aa: CSVAGTGVGNEQFF; cdr3_nt: TGCAGCGTTGCCGGGACAGGGGTTGGCAATGAGCAGTTCTTC
cdr3_length: 14; v_call: TRBV5-1; j_call: TRBJ2-7; d_call: TRBD1; clone_size: few; cdr3_aa: CASSPGTVNYEQYF; cdr3_nt: TGCGCCAGCAGCCCCGGGACAGTGAACTACGAGCAGTACTTC
cdr3_length: 14; v_call: TRBV12-3/TRBV12-4; j_call: TRBJ2-5; d_call: -; clone_size: -; cdr3_aa: CASSLYGSQETQYF; cdr3_nt: TGTGCCAGCAGTTTATACGGGAGCCAAGAGACCCAGTACTTC
cdr3_length: 12; v_call: TRBV10-3; j_call: TRBJ2-1; d_call: -; clone_size: -; cdr3_aa: CAISDEYNEQFF; cdr3_nt: TGTGCCATCAGTGACGAATACAATGAGCAGTTCTTC
cdr3_length: 14; v_call: TRBV29-1; j_call: TRBJ2-3; d_call: -; clone_size: -; cdr3_aa: CSVSLDSSTDTQYF; cdr3_nt: TGCAGCGTCTCCCTGGATTCTAGCACAGATACGCAGTATTTT
cdr3_length: 17; v_call: TRBV5-1; j_call: TRBJ2-7; d_call: TRBD2; clone_size: -; cdr3_aa: CASSLEAGSPSLYEQYF; cdr3_nt: TGCGCCAGCAGCTTGGAAGCGGGGAGCCCTTCTTTGTACGAGCAGTACTTC
cdr3_length: 16; v_call: TRBV12-3/TRBV12-4; j_call: TRBJ2-6; d_call: -; clone_size: few; cdr3_aa: CASSSPARTGANVLTF; cdr3_nt: TGTGCCAGCAGTTCCCCAGCCCGCACTGGGGCCAACGTCCTGACTTTC
cdr3_length: 16; v_call: TRBV7-2; j_call: TRBJ2-5; d_call: TRBD2; clone_size: -; cdr3_aa: CASSGGSAGGAETQYF; cdr3_nt: TGTGCCAGCAGCGGAGGGTCAGCGGGGGGGGCTGAGACCCAGTACTTC
cdr3_length: 14; v_call: TRBV4-1; j_call: TRBJ1-5; d_call: -; clone_size: once; cdr3_aa: CASSPVGTNQPQHF; cdr3_nt: TGCGCCAGCAGCCCTGTGGGGACGAATCAGCCCCAGCATTTT
cdr3_length: 13; v_call: TRBV6-6; j_call: TRBJ1-5; d_call: -; clone_size: -; cdr3_aa: CASSFQLTDFRHF; cdr3_nt: TGTGCCAGCAGTTTTCAATTGACAGACTTCAGGCATTTT